The 6 T cell receptor beta chains below all came from one sample that was sequenced in a study of T cells after posttransplantation cyclophosphamide. Cyclophosphamide on days +3 and +4 followed busulfan-fludarabine conditioning and a marrow graft. Assay: immunoSEQ multiplex PCR; the TCRdb copy retains only in-frame clones and omits some. The sample lists 7,500 to 10,000 clones; roughly four fifths were seen once. The material was PBMCs, obtained 1,700 to 2,000 days after a stem cell transplant with posttransplant cyclophosphamide. These receptors all come from a female patient aged 40 to 50 who received an allogeneic stem cell transplant from a related donor, was CMV-positive, and had no GVHD. The graft donor may account for some of the T cells.

The chain has TRBV2 and TRBJ1-2, with D unresolved. The CDR3 runs to 13 residues. The germline CDR1 and CDR2 sequences are SNHLY and FYNNEI. Deletions cut 7 bases from V and 2 bases from J, with 11 bases between. This chain's CDR3 is CASTTLQNYGYTF. The CDR3 DNA is TGTGCCAGCACCACTCTTCAAAACTATGGCTACACCTTC.

The chain carries TRBV11-2 and TRBJ2-7, with 12 bases fitting TRBD2. Germline CDR1 reads SGHAT; CDR2 reads FQNNGV. The junction had 4 bases not matched to a gene; V was cut back by 5 bases and J by 2 bases. The CDR3 has 15 residues. This CDR3 reads CASSTGLAGTYEQYF. CDR3 coding DNA: TGTGCCAGCAGCACCGGACTAGCGGGGACCTACGAGCAGTACTTC.

The chain couples TRBV5-1 to TRBJ1-4; D is undetermined. Germline V gene data show CDR1 as SGHRS and CDR2 as YFSETQ. Between the trimmed V and J ends, which lost 4 bases and 0 bases, there was a span of 7 bases. The CDR3 runs 14 residues. CDR3 loop: CASSEGATNEKLFF. Here the CDR3 DNA reads TGCGCCAGCAGCGAAGGAGCAACTAATGAAAAACTGTTTTTT.

The rearrangement uses TRBV19 and TRBJ1-1; 11 bases map to TRBD1. The CDR3 sequence is 13 residues long. Per the germline V gene, CDR1 is LNHDA and CDR2 is SQIVND (reference sequence). Unmatched junction bases numbered 7, after V lost 5 bases and J lost 11 bases. The DNA for the CDR3 is TGTGCCAGTAGTTTCGGACAGGGGGCTGCGGCTTTCTTT. Its protein product is CASSFGQGAAAFF.

The CDR3 DNA follows: TGTGCCAGCAGCTCCCCGGGACTAGCGGGGGGGTACACCGGGGAGCTGTTTTTT. Its protein product is CASSSPGLAGGYTGELFF. The gene calls are TRBV11-1 and TRBJ2-2; 16 nucleotides agree with TRBD2. V was clipped by 4 bases and J by 3 bases; unmatched bases: 5. Germline-derived CDR1 and CDR2 are SGHAT and FQDESV (reference sequence). The CDR3 loop spans 18 amino acids.

This clone is categorized as medium-sized. CDR3 bases: TGTGCCAGCAGCCGGGGAGTAGCGGGGGACGAGCAGTACTTC. Protein sequence: CASSRGVAGDEQYF. This chain uses TRBV11-2 with TRBJ2-7; 9 bases agree with TRBD2. The CDR3 extends over 14 amino acids. The germline V gene encodes CDR1 SGHAT and CDR2 FQNNGV. V trimming: 5 bases; J trimming: 5 bases; junction bases outside the gene matches: 7. The variable domain in full, with the rest retrieved from reference TRBV11-2 and TRBJ2-7, is EAGVAQSPRYKIIEKRQSVAFWCNPISGHATLYWYQQILGQGPKLLIQFQNNGVVDDSQLPKDRFSAERLKGVDSTLKIQPAKLEDSAVYLCASSRGVAGDEQYFGPGTRLTVT.